Listed below are T cell receptor beta chains from one sample, sequenced in a study of shared clonotypes between healthy human individuals. TCRdb's table, derived via immunoSEQ multiplex PCR, lists solely in-frame clones and lacks some. Of 1.5 million to 2.5 million clones listed, roughly 95% are singletons. The specimen was naive CD8+ T cells sorted from blood. These receptors were obtained from a man between 18 and 35 years old in good health. Each CDR3 is given with its conserved first and last residue. A D gene is named only where the DNA matches it firmly. Some rows mark clone size as missing; the rest say once, few, many or name a class of expanded clone.

D: NA; J: TRBJ2-2; size: NA; V: TRBV10-3; DNA: TGTGCCACTGGGGGAGAGAACACCGGGGAGCTGTTTTTT; CDR3: CATGGENTGELFF
D: NA; J: TRBJ2-7; size: NA; V: TRBV4-3; DNA: TGCGCCAGCAGCCAAGATCCTTCCTCCCGAAACTACGAGCAGTACTTC; CDR3: CASSQDPSSRNYEQYF
D: NA; J: TRBJ1-5; size: NA; V: TRBV5-5; DNA: TGTGCCAGCAGCTTGGCTTGGACAGCGAATCAGCCCCAGCATTTT; CDR3: CASSLAWTANQPQHF
D: NA; J: TRBJ2-5; size: NA; V: TRBV6-5; DNA: TGTGCCAGTTGTGCATGGGGGGAAGAAGAGACCCAGTACTTC; CDR3: CASCAWGEEETQYF
D: NA; J: TRBJ2-7; size: NA; V: TRBV5-8; DNA: TGTGCCAGCAGCTCCTGGTCCCAGACCTACGAGCAGTACTTC; CDR3: CASSSWSQTYEQYF
D: NA; J: TRBJ2-2; size: NA; V: TRBV2; DNA: TGTGCCAGCCACGGAAAGCCCGGGGAGCTGTTTTTT; CDR3: CASHGKPGELFF
D: TRBD2; J: TRBJ2-7; size: NA; V: TRBV6-5; DNA: TGTGCCAGCAGGAGCGGGGGTGGGGCCTACGAGCAGTACTTC; CDR3: CASRSGGGAYEQYF
D: NA; J: TRBJ2-5; size: NA; V: TRBV29-1; DNA: TGCAGCGTTGAAGATCACAGGGAGGGGGAGACCCAGTACTTC; CDR3: CSVEDHREGETQYF
D: TRBD2; J: TRBJ2-7; size: NA; V: TRBV30; DNA: TGTGCCTGGAGTTTCGGGGGGGCGATAGCCGAGCAGTACTTC; CDR3: CAWSFGGAIAEQYF
D: TRBD1; J: TRBJ2-3; size: NA; V: TRBV4-1; DNA: TGCGCCAGCAGCCACTACCTGACAGGGGGTGAAGATACGCAGTATTTT; CDR3: CASSHYLTGGEDTQYF
D: NA; J: TRBJ2-1; size: NA; V: TRBV5-4; DNA: TGTGCCAGCGGACGTGGTAATGAGCAGTTCTTC; CDR3: CASGRGNEQFF
D: NA; J: TRBJ2-7; size: NA; V: TRBV25-1; DNA: TGTGCCAGCAGTCCCACTGACAGCTACGAGCAGTACTTC; CDR3: CASSPTDSYEQYF
D: NA; J: TRBJ2-7; size: NA; V: TRBV4-1; DNA: TGCGCCAGCAGCCAAGATTTCCCCCCGGCTTACGAGCAGTACTTC; CDR3: CASSQDFPPAYEQYF
D: TRBD1; J: TRBJ1-1; size: NA; V: TRBV30; DNA: TGTGCCTGGAGTGGGCAGGGGGCGCAAGCTTTCTTT; CDR3: CAWSGQGAQAFF
D: NA; J: TRBJ1-6; size: NA; V: TRBV27; DNA: TGTGCCAGCAGTGACTCCTATAATTCACCCCTCCACTTT; CDR3: CASSDSYNSPLHF
D: TRBD1; J: TRBJ1-2; size: NA; V: TRBV4-3; DNA: TGCGCCAGCACCCTACAGTGGGACAGTAACTATGGCTACACCTTC; CDR3: CASTLQWDSNYGYTF
D: NA; J: TRBJ1-2; size: NA; V: TRBV5-1; DNA: TGCGCCAGCAGCTTGGGGACCCCTACCAACGGCTACACCTTC; CDR3: CASSLGTPTNGYTF
D: TRBD1; J: TRBJ1-4; size: NA; V: TRBV4-1; DNA: TGCGCCAGCAGCCAACTACAGGGGCGTCCTGAAAAACTGTTTTTT; CDR3: CASSQLQGRPEKLFF
D: TRBD1; J: TRBJ2-7; size: NA; V: TRBV4-3; DNA: TGCGCCAGCAGCCACGGGACAGGGGAGGGCTCCTACGAGCAGTACTTC; CDR3: CASSHGTGEGSYEQYF
D: NA; J: TRBJ1-5; size: NA; V: TRBV7-2; DNA: TGTGCCAGCAGCTTAGACTGGGATCAGCCCCAGCATTTT; CDR3: CASSLDWDQPQHF
D: TRBD2; J: TRBJ2-1; size: NA; V: TRBV7-9; DNA: TGTGCCAGCAGCTTAGGGGGGAGGGCCCGTTTACCTGAGCAGTTCTTC; CDR3: CASSLGGRARLPEQFF
D: NA; J: TRBJ2-7; size: NA; V: TRBV11-2; DNA: TGTGCCAGCAGCTTAGTGAGCAACTCCTACGAGCAGTACTTC; CDR3: CASSLVSNSYEQYF
D: NA; J: TRBJ2-7; size: NA; V: TRBV27; DNA: TGTGCCAGCCCCGCACAGTCCTACGAGCAGTACTTC; CDR3: CASPAQSYEQYF
D: NA; J: TRBJ2-1; size: NA; V: TRBV4-3; DNA: TGCGCCAGCAGCCAAGGAGGCGGCGGCTACAATGAGCAGTTCTTC; CDR3: CASSQGGGGYNEQFF
D: NA; J: TRBJ2-1; size: few; V: TRBV7-6; DNA: TGTGCCAGCAGCCCCAGACAGCACAATGAGCAGTTCTTC; CDR3: CASSPRQHNEQFF
D: NA; J: TRBJ2-7; size: few; V: TRBV6-6; DNA: TGTGCCAGCAGTTACCCTACCTACGAGCAGTACTTC; CDR3: CASSYPTYEQYF
D: NA; J: TRBJ1-2; size: NA; V: TRBV27; DNA: TGTGCCAGCAGCCCTCAGGGCATCTATGGCTACACCTTC; CDR3: CASSPQGIYGYTF
D: NA; J: TRBJ2-7; size: NA; V: TRBV29-1; DNA: TGCAGCTCTCGGACAGACTACGAGCAGTACTTC; CDR3: CSSRTDYEQYF
D: NA; J: TRBJ1-4; size: NA; V: TRBV7-9; DNA: TGTGCCAGCAGCTTAGTGGGGCCTTCTTATAATGAAAAACTGTTTTTT; CDR3: CASSLVGPSYNEKLFF
D: TRBD1; J: TRBJ2-5; size: NA; V: TRBV27; DNA: TGTGCCAGCAGTTCCCGGGACAGTCAAGAGACCCAGTACTTC; CDR3: CASSSRDSQETQYF
D: NA; J: TRBJ2-7; size: NA; V: TRBV2; DNA: TGTGCCAGCAGTGGTGCAGGGGAGGAAGCCTACGAGCAGTACTTC; CDR3: CASSGAGEEAYEQYF
D: NA; J: TRBJ1-2; size: NA; V: TRBV6-5; DNA: NA; CDR3: CASSTSNYGYTF